One sample yielded the 22 T cell receptor beta chains listed below, sequenced in a study of post-analysis software for immune sequencing data (dated by TCRdb to between 2014 and 2017). Overall results and qualifications from the work: Roughly 5 TRBV segments, including TRBV5-6, TRBV5-1 and TRBV20-1, were significantly more frequent in patients than controls.

The library came from PCR. Sequenced using an Illumina HiSeq 2500. To reduce PCR and sequencing biases, unique molecular identifiers were incorporated into the TCR beta cDNA libraries. TCRdb reprocessed the public reads (quality trimming at Q25 with fastp, clone calling with MiXCR) and kept in-frame beta chains. Each entry is one CDR3 protein sequence, shown with its most common DNA and genes. The sample records 750,000 to 900,000 distinct CDR3 sequences, about 43% of which are singletons. The top ten clonotypes cover 4.9% of the sample. For these TCRs, the target antigens are not known. Specimen: blood. The receptors originated from a girl aged 5-17 years with multiple sclerosis.

This clonotype has a handful of counts. This chain connects TRBV27 to TRBJ2-7; 7 nucleotides line up with TRBD2. The J call may not be correct, given that the DNA end is closer to TRBJ2-5. Germline assignment: CDR1 MNHEY and CDR2 SMNVEV (reference sequence). This CDR3 has 16 residues. The CDR3 sequence: CASSPLASGDQETQYF. For the CDR3, the DNA is TGTGCCAGCAGTCCCCTGGCTAGCGGAGACCAAGAGACCCAGTACTTC.

In DNA, the CDR3 is TGCAGTGCTAGAATATCGGTTACAGATACGCAGTATTTT. Amino acid sequence: CSARISVTDTQYF. The J gene is TRBJ2-3, the V gene TRBV20-1; D uncertain. The CDR3 sequence is 13 residues long. V was pared by 2 bases and J by 3 bases, with 9 bases between. Germline V gene lookup returns CDR1 DFQATT and CDR2 SNEGSKA (reference sequence).

This sequence joins TRBV28 and TRBJ1-2, with a weak D call TRBD1 (5 bases). The V and J ends lost 3 bases and 6 bases respectively, with 17 bases between them. This CDR3 region has 15 residues. Germline V gene data show CDR1 as MDHEN and CDR2 as SYDVKM. As DNA, the CDR3 is TGTGCCAGCAGTTTTGGGGACGGCCAGAGCCATGGCTACACCTTC. Its protein is CASSFGDGQSHGYTF.

The chain couples TRBV5-1 to TRBJ2-1; TRBD2 matches 14 bases. The CDR3 extends over 20 amino acids. The germline CDR1 and CDR2 sequences are SGHRS and YFSETQ. Trimming cost V 6 bases and J 3 bases; bases outside gene matches: 17. The CDR3 reads CASTQLPGLAGVGVYNEQFF. CDR3 bases: TGCGCCAGCACTCAACTCCCGGGACTAGCGGGAGTAGGGGTCTACAATGAGCAGTTCTTC. Using reference TRBV5-1 and TRBJ2-1 for the parts outside the CDR3, the full variable domain is KAGVTQTPRYLIKTRGQQVTLSCSPISGHRSVSWYQQTPGQGLQFLFEYFSETQRNKGNFPGRFSGRQFSNSRSEMNVSTLELGDSALYLCASTQLPGLAGVGVYNEQFFGPGTRLTVL.

V gene TRBV5-5 combines with J gene TRBJ2-5; 8 bases agree with TRBD2. CDR1 is SGHKS, CDR2 YYEKEE, per germline (reference sequence). This CDR3 comprises 15 residues. The V gene end was trimmed by 4 bases and the J gene end by 2 bases; junction bases not matched to a gene: 7. This CDR3 reads CASSRVTSAQETQYF. The CDR3 nucleotides read TGTGCCAGCAGCCGAGTGACTAGCGCTCAAGAGACCCAGTACTTC.

This CDR3 is CSVRDIEQFF. The CDR3 DNA sequence: TGCAGCGTCAGAGATATTGAGCAGTTCTTC. The genes are TRBV29-1 and TRBJ2-1; D remains ambiguous. The CDR3 is 10 amino acids. Trimming stripped 6 bases from V and 9 bases from J, with 9 bases between. Germline V gene lookup returns CDR1 SQVTM and CDR2 ANQGSEA.

This clonotype has only a few counts. The chain links TRBV4-2 to TRBJ2-7, with 9 bases aligning to TRBD2. Germline V gene sequence: CDR1 LGHNA, CDR2 YNFKEQ. The CDR3 spans 15 residues. Trimming cost V 4 bases and J 1 base; bases outside gene matches: 5. CDR3 nucleotide sequence: TGTGCCAGCAGCCCACCGGGACTAGCTTCCTACGAGCAGTACTTC. Its protein is CASSPPGLASYEQYF.

This chain connects TRBV24-1 to TRBJ2-5; D gene unclear. V was trimmed by 1 base and J by 5 bases, leaving 4 bases between them. Germline lookup yields CDR1 KGHDR and CDR2 SFDVKD. The CDR3 has 12 residues. The CDR3, as DNA: TGTGCCACCAGTGATTTTGGGGAGACCCAGTACTTC. Translating gives CATSDFGETQYF.

The V call is TRBV29-1, the J call TRBJ1-1, with D perhaps matching TRBD1 (6 bases). The CDR3 extends over 17 amino acids. Looked up from germline, CDR1 is SQVTM and CDR2 is ANQGSEA. Between the trimmed V and J ends, which lost 0 bases and 1 base, there was a span of 18 bases. This CDR3 is CSVEDYRAIRTNTEAFF. The CDR3 coding sequence is TGCAGCGTTGAAGACTACAGGGCTATAAGAACGAACACTGAAGCTTTCTTT.

The sample holds a few counts of this clonotype. The chain joins TRBV27 to TRBJ1-2, with D possibly TRBD1 on 6 matching bases. The germline V gene has CDR1 MNHEY and CDR2 SMNVEV (reference sequence). V lost 3 bases and J lost 6, with 8 bases in between. The CDR3 runs 12 residues. CDR3 amino acids: CASSFAGDGYTF. The CDR3 region has the DNA TGTGCCAGCAGTTTCGCAGGGGATGGCTACACCTTC.

The rearrangement joins TRBV12-3 or TRBV12-4 to TRBJ2-7, with 7 bases aligning to TRBD2. Germline trimming cut 0 bases from V and 2 bases from J; bases unmatched to any gene: 7. The CDR3 is made up of 16 amino acids. For the CDR3, the DNA is TGTGCCAGCAGTTTAGCGCGTACTAGCGAGCCCTACGAGCAGTACTTC. It codes for CASSLARTSEPYEQYF.

This clonotype was seen more than once but under ten times. This chain links TRBV9 with TRBJ2-3, with a tentative D call TRBD1 (6 bases). The V gene's germline CDR1 is SGDLS and CDR2 YYNGEE. The CDR3 has 14 amino acids. The V end lost 6 bases, the J end lost 0 bases, and 11 bases lay between the germline ends. This chain's CDR3 is CASTRGQSTDTQYF. CDR3 DNA sequence: TGTGCCAGCACCAGAGGACAGAGCACAGATACGCAGTATTTT. The full variable domain, its missing parts supplied by reference TRBV9 and TRBJ2-3, is DSGVTQTPKHLITATGQRVTLRCSPRSGDLSVYWYQQSLDQGLQFLIQYYNGEERAKGNILERFSAQQFPDLHSELNLSSLELGDSALYFCASTRGQSTDTQYFGPGTRLTVL.

There are many counts of this clonotype. This chain links TRBV12-3 or TRBV12-4 with TRBJ2-5; 7 bases are a match to TRBD2. Trimming took 3 bases from V and 2 from J; bases not matched to a gene: 3. The CDR3 spans 14 residues. In nucleotides, the CDR3 is TGTGCCAGCAGTTTGATTAGCGGGCAAGAGACCCAGTACTTC. It encodes CASSLISGQETQYF.

With respect to this clonotype: One end of the junction does not line up with germline, which may come from a read error. V usage is TRBV5-1 and J usage is TRBJ2-2; 10 nucleotides align to TRBD1. From germline, CDR1 is SGHRS and CDR2 YFSETQ. The CDR3 has 15 amino acids. The CDR3 here is CASSWDRGTTGERFF. The CDR3 DNA is TGCGCCAGCAGCTGGGACAGGGGTACGACCGGGGAGCGGTTTTTT.

A remark on this clonotype: A much larger clone lies a single base off, so this may be a read error. The rearrangement links TRBV6-4 to TRBJ1-2; 8 bases align to TRBD1. Germline V gene sequence: CDR1 MRHNA, CDR2 SNTAGT. The J segment lost 7 bases and the V segment lost 2 bases, leaving 9 bases of the junction unmatched. The CDR3 totals 15 residues. The CDR3 sequence: CASSDTPQGGGGYTF. The CDR3 DNA is TGTGCCAGCAGTGACACCCCACAGGGGGGAGGTGGCTACACCTTC.

The chain links TRBV20-1 to TRBJ2-1, with 8 bases lining up with TRBD2. The CDR3 consists of 14 residues. Per the germline V gene, CDR1 is DFQATT and CDR2 is SNEGSKA (reference sequence). Trimming at V came to 0 bases and at J to 6 bases, leaving 4 bases not matched to a gene. The CDR3 DNA sequence: TGCAGTGCTAGAGATGTGGGGACTAGCAATGAGCAGTTCTTC. This gives the protein CSARDVGTSNEQFF.

This chain uses TRBV7-2 with TRBJ2-7; no firm D call. Germline V gene lookup returns CDR1 SGHTA and CDR2 FQGNSA. Trimming shortened V by 4 bases and J by 2 bases, and 18 bases separated the two germline ends. The length of the CDR3 is 16 residues. In nucleotides, the CDR3 is TGTGCCAGCAGCTACCACGCCCCTCCTGGGCCCTACGAGCAGTACTTC. Encoded protein: CASSYHAPPGPYEQYF.

The chain has TRBV11-2 and TRBJ2-1; D is possibly TRBD1 (5 bases). Trimming left V 5 bases short and J 8 bases short, with 10 bases between. The CDR3 is made up of 12 amino acids. Germline V gene data show CDR1 as SGHAT and CDR2 as FQNNGV. CDR3 DNA: TGTGCCAGCAGCCACGTAGGGGATGAGCAGTTCTTC. Residues: CASSHVGDEQFF. Supplemented by reference TRBV11-2 and TRBJ2-1, the full variable domain reads EAGVAQSPRYKIIEKRQSVAFWCNPISGHATLYWYQQILGQGPKLLIQFQNNGVVDDSQLPKDRFSAERLKGVDSTLKIQPAKLEDSAVYLCASSHVGDEQFFGPGTRLTVL.

The chain carries TRBV7-9 and TRBJ2-2; 10 bases are shared with TRBD2. The CDR3 length is 16 residues. The germline V gene has CDR1 SEHNR and CDR2 FQNEAQ (reference sequence). Germline trimming cut 2 bases from V and 3 bases from J; bases unmatched to any gene: 3. CDR3 sequence (DNA): TGTGCCAGCAGCTTACGGCTAGCGGGAGACACCGGGGAGCTGTTTTTT. Its protein is CASSLRLAGDTGELFF. The full variable domain, rest sourced from reference TRBV7-9 and TRBJ2-2, is DTGVSQNPRHKITKRGQNVTFRCDPISEHNRLYWYRQTLGQGPEFLTYFQNEAQLEKSRLLSDRFSAERPKGSFSTLEIQRTEQGDSAMYLCASSLRLAGDTGELFFGEGSRLTVL.

This clonotype was recorded once. The chain links TRBV7-3 to TRBJ1-5; 8 bases match TRBD1. Trimming at V came to 5 bases and at J to 1 base, leaving 16 bases not matched to a gene. The germline V gene encodes CDR1 SGHTA and CDR2 FQGTGA. This CDR3 is 19 amino acids long. DNA for the CDR3: TGTGCCAGCAGCCCAATTACGGGACAGGAGACAATCAGCAATCAGCCCCAGCATTTT. Protein: CASSPITGQETISNQPQHF.

This clonotype has only a few counts. The rearrangement uses TRBV24-1 and TRBJ2-1; no reliable D call. This CDR3 has 15 residues. Germline assignment: CDR1 KGHDR and CDR2 SFDVKD. V lost 0 bases and J lost 1, with 6 bases in between. The CDR3 region has the DNA TGTGCCACCAGTGATTTGCGCTATTCCTACAATGAGCAGTTCTTC. Translation gives CATSDLRYSYNEQFF.

This clonotype was seen a few times. Written as DNA, the CDR3 is TGTGCCAGCAGCTTATCAGGGCAGGGCGGACTCCATGGCTACACCTTC. As protein: CASSLSGQGGLHGYTF. This chain uses TRBV7-2 with TRBJ1-2; TRBD1 is a possible D gene (5 bases). V was cut by 2 bases and J by 6 bases, with 19 bases left in between. The CDR3 is 16 amino acids. Germline V gives CDR1 SGHTA, CDR2 FQGNSA. Full variable domain (missing parts from reference TRBV7-2 and TRBJ1-2): GAGVSQSPSNKVTEKGKDVELRCDPISGHTALYWYRQSLGQGLEFLIYFQGNSAPDKSGLPSDRFSAERTGGSVSTLTIQRTQQEDSAVYLCASSLSGQGGLHGYTFGSGTRLTVV.